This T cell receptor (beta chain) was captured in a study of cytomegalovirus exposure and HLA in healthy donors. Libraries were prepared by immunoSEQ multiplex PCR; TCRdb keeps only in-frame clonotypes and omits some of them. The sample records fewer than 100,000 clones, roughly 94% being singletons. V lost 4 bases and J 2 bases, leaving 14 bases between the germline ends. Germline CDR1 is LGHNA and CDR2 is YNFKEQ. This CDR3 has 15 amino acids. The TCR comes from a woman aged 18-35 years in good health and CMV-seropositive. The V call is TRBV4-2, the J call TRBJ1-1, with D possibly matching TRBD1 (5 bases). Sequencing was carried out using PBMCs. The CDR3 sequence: CASSREAQGNTEAFF. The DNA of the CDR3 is TGTGCCAGCAGCCGTGAGGCCCAGGGTAACACTGAAGCTTTCTTT.